Listed here are 15 T cell receptor beta chains from one sample, sequenced in a study of monozygotic twins with inflammatory bowel disease. TCRdb reworked the 5' RACE reads into one entry per CDR3 protein, no DNA. This table lists about 210,000 distinct CDR3 sequences. The material sequenced was blood. The source of these receptors is a human donor with ulcerative colitis or Crohn's disease, or a healthy co-twin of an affected twin (not recorded which).

J is TRBJ2-3 and V is TRBV10-3; with no DNA, the TCRdb D assignment of TRBD2 cannot be verified. Per the germline V gene, CDR1 is ENHRY and CDR2 is SYGVKD. The CDR3 covers 15 residues. The chain's CDR3 is CAISESTSGLDTQYF.

The chain is built from TRBV20-1 and TRBJ2-7; with no DNA, the TCRdb D assignment of TRBD1 cannot be verified. This CDR3 contains 16 residues. Germline CDR1 reads DFQATT; CDR2 reads SNEGSKA (reference sequence). The CDR3 region is CSARLDSNLSPYEQYF.

The genes are TRBV14 and TRBJ2-7. Germline V gives CDR1 SGHDN, CDR2 FVKESK. The CDR3 length is 13 residues. The CDR3 protein is CASSRGASYEQYF.

The chain has TRBV5-1 and TRBJ1-6; the D call from TCRdb, TRBD1, cannot be confirmed without DNA. Germline V CDR1 and CDR2: SGHRS, YFSETQ. This CDR3 spans 16 amino acids. CDR3 sequence reads: CASSLAPGQGASPLHF.

The V and J genes are TRBV27 and TRBJ1-1; TCRdb's assignment of TRBD1 cannot be checked, as there is no DNA. Per germline, CDR1 MNHEY and CDR2 SMNVEV (reference sequence). The CDR3 loop spans 18 amino acids. The CDR3 here is CASSFLVLGRGGTTEAFF.

The V and J genes are TRBV7-2 and TRBJ2-4; with no DNA, the TCRdb D assignment of TRBD1 cannot be verified. Germline loops: CDR1 SGHTA, CDR2 FQGNSA. The CDR3 has 15 residues. The chain's CDR3 is CASSLETGVVHIQYF.

CDR3: CASGKQGKINEKLFF. This chain connects TRBV2 to TRBJ1-4; the TRBD1 assignment by TCRdb is unverifiable without DNA. The CDR3 sequence is 15 residues long. Looked up from germline, CDR1 is SNHLY and CDR2 is FYNNEI. The full variable domain, with the rest looked up from reference TRBV2 and TRBJ1-4, is EPEVTQTPSHQVTQMGQEVILRCVPISNHLYFYWYRQILGQKVEFLVSFYNNEISEKSEIFDDQFSVERPDGSNFTLKIRSTKLEDSAMYFCASGKQGKINEKLFFGSGTQLSVL.

This chain connects TRBV7-6 to TRBJ2-2; TCRdb picks TRBD1, but there is no DNA to check that call. From germline, CDR1 is SGHVS and CDR2 FNYEAQ. CDR3 size: 16 residues. CDR3 amino acids: CASSLAGQVYTGELFF.

The genes are TRBV29-1 and TRBJ2-7. CDR1 and CDR2 from the germline V gene are SQVTM and ANQGSEA. This CDR3 is 12 amino acids long. This CDR3 is CSVMDSPYEQYF.

The genes are TRBV12-3 or TRBV12-4 and TRBJ1-1; lacking DNA, the TRBD1 call made by TCRdb goes unchecked. The CDR3 is made up of 14 amino acids. Here the CDR3 reads CASSSGVGGPEAFF.

The genes are TRBV5-1 and TRBJ1-1. CDR1 SGHRS and CDR2 YFSETQ come from the germline V gene. This CDR3 is 14 amino acids long. The CDR3 reads CASSPGGGRPEAFF.

V gene TRBV29-1 combines with J gene TRBJ1-1; TCRdb's assignment of TRBD1 cannot be checked, as there is no DNA. This CDR3 comprises 12 residues. CDR1 is SQVTM and CDR2 is ANQGSEA in the germline V gene. CDR3 sequence: CSARTLNTEAFF.

CDR3 sequence: CASSSSHYNEQFF. This rearrangement joins TRBV7-9 to TRBJ2-1; the D call from TCRdb, TRBD2, cannot be confirmed without DNA. CDR1 and CDR2 from the germline V gene are SEHNR and FQNEAQ (reference sequence). The CDR3 sequence is 13 residues long.

The V and J genes are TRBV7-2 and TRBJ2-1; TCRdb reports TRBD2, a call that lacks DNA to check it against. The CDR3 has 20 amino acids. Germline assignment: CDR1 SGHTA and CDR2 FQGNSA. The CDR3 region is CASSDLGTSGRWDSYNEQFF. Full variable domain (rest looked up from reference TRBV7-2 and TRBJ2-1): GAGVSQSPSNKVTEKGKDVELRCDPISGHTALYWYRQSLGQGLEFLIYFQGNSAPDKSGLPSDRFSAERTGGSVSTLTIQRTQQEDSAVYLCASSDLGTSGRWDSYNEQFFGPGTRLTVL.

The chain is built from TRBV20-1 and TRBJ2-1. There are 11 residues in the CDR3. CDR1 DFQATT and CDR2 SNEGSKA come from the germline V gene (reference sequence). CDR3: CSELLNGEQFF.